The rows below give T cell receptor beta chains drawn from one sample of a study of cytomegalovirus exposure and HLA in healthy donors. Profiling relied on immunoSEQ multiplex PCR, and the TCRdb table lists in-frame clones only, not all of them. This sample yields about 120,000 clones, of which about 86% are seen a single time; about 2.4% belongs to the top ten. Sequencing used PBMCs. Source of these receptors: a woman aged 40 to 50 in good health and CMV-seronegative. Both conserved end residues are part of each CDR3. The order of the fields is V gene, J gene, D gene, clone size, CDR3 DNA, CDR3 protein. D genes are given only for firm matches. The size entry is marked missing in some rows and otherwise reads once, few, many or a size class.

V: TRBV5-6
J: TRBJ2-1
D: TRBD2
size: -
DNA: TGTGCCAGCAGCCCCACCCTAACTAGCGGGGCGTACAATGAGCAGTTCTTC
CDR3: CASSPTLTSGAYNEQFF

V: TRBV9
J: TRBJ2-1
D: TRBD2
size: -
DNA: TGTGCCAGCAGCGCAACTAGCGGGGGGGGAAATGAGCAGTTCTTC
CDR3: CASSATSGGGNEQFF

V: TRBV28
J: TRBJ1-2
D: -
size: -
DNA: TGTGCCAGTAGTCAGCGTGGCTACACCTTC
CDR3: CASSQRGYTF

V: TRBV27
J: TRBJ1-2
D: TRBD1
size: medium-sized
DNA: TGTGCCAGCAGTTTATCACAGGGGAACTATGGCTACACCTTC
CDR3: CASSLSQGNYGYTF

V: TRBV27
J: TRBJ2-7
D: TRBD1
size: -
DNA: TGTGCCAGCAGTATCCGGGACAGCTCTAGCGAGCAGTACTTC
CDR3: CASSIRDSSSEQYF

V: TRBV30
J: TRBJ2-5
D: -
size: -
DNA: TGTGCCTGGAGTACATTCCCAGAGACCCAGTACTTC
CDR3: CAWSTFPETQYF

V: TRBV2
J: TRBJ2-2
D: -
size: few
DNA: TGTGCCAGTGGACATCAAGCGAACACCGGGGAGCTGTTTTTT
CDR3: CASGHQANTGELFF

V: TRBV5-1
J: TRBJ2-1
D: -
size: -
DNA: TGCGCCAGCAGCTTGGTGGCCAACTCCTACAATGAGCAGTTCTTC
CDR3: CASSLVANSYNEQFF

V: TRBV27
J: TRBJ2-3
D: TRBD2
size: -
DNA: TGTGCCAGCAGCAATCCTAGCGGGGGGCCGGATACGCAGTATTTT
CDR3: CASSNPSGGPDTQYF

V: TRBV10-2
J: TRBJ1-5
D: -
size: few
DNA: TGCGCCAGCAGTCAGGGTGATCAGCCCCAGCATTTT
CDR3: CASSQGDQPQHF